Below, one T cell receptor (beta chain) is given with its context. Its antigen remains unknown. These data come from a study of cytomegalovirus exposure and HLA in healthy donors. V lost 4 bases, J lost 7 bases, and 8 bases lay in between. This CDR3 contains 11 residues. The germline CDR1 and CDR2 sequences are ENHRY and SYGVKD. The study ran its PCR with 60 Vbeta and 13 Jbeta primers. The assay was immunoSEQ multiplex PCR, and TCRdb's table has in-frame clones only and misses some. The sample lists 150,000 to 200,000 clones, 78% seen once, with around 6.1% in the top ten. Study conclusions and caveats: Productive status was seen about 90% or about 30% of the time for most TCR beta V segments in an earlier analysis. The study labeled 180 or so TCR beta chains cytomegalovirus-associated.

The donors comprised healthy bone marrow donors. The source material was PBMCs. The TCR originated in a woman in her 30s in good health and CMV-seropositive. The chain has TRBV10-3 and TRBJ2-7, with D perhaps matching TRBD1 (5 bases). CDR3 coding DNA: TGTGCCATCAGTGGGGGCACGGAGCAGTACTTC. Amino acid sequence: CAISGGTEQYF.